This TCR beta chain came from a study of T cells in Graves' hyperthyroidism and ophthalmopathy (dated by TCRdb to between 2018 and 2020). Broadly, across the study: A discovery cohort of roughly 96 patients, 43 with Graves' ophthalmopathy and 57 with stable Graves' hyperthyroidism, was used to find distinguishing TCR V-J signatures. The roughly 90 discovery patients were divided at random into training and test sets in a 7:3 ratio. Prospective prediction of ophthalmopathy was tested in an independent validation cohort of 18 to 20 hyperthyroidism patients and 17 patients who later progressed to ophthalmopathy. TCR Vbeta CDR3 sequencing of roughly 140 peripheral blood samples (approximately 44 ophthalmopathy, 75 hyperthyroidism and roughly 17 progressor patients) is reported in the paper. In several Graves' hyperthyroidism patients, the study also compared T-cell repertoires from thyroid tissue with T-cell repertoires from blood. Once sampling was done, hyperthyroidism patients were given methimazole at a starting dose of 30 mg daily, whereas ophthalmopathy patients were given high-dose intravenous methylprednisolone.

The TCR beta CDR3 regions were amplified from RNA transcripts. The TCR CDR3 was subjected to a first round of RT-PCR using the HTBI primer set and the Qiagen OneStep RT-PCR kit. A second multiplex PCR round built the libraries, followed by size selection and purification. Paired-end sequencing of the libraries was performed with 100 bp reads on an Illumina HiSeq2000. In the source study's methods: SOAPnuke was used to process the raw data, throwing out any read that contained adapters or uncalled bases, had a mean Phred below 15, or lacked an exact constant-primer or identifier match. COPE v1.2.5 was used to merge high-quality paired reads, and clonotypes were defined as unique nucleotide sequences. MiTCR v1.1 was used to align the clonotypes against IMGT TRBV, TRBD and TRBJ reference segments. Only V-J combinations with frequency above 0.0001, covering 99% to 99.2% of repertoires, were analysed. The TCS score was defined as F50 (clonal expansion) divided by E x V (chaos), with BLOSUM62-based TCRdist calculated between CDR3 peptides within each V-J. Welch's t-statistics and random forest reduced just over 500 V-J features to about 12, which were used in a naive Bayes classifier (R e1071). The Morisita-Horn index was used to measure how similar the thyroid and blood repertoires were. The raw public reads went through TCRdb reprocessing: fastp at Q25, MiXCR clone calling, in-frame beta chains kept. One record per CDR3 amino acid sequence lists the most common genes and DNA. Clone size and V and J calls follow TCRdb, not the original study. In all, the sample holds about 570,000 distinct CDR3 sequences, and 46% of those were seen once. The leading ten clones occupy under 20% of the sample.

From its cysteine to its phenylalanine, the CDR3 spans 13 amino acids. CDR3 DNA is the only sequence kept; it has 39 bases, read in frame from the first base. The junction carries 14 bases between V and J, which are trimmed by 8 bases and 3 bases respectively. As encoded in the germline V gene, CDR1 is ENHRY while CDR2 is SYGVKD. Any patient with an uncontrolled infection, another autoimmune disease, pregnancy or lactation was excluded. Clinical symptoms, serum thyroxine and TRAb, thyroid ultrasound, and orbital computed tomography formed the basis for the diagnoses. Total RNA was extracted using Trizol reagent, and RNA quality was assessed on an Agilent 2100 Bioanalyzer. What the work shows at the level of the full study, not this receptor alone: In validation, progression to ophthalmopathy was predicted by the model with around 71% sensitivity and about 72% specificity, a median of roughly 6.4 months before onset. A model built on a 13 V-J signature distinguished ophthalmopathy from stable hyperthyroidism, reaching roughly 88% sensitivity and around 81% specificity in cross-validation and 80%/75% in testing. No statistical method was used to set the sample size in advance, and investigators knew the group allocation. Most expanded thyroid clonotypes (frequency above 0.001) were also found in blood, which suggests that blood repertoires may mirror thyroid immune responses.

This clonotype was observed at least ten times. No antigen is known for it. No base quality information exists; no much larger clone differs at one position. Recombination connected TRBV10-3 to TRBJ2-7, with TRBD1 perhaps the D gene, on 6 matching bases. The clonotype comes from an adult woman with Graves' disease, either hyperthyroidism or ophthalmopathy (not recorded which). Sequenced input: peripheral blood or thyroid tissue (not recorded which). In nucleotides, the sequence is TGTGCCATCGCGGCCCCGGACAGCTACGAGCAGTACTTC. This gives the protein CAIAAPDSYEQYF.